Listed here are 13 T cell receptor beta chains from one sample, sequenced in a study of blood T cell repertoires in COVID-19. Sequencing was performed with immunoSEQ multiplex PCR; in TCRdb, only in-frame clones are kept and a portion is missing. The sample contains some 180,000 clones, 82% of which appear only once. Sequences were obtained from peripheral blood. The receptors here all came from a woman aged 60-75 years with COVID-19, enrolled during active disease.

This clone was seen more than once but under ten times. The rearrangement uses TRBV9 and TRBJ2-1; 14 bases are a match to TRBD2. The V segment lost 0 bases and the J segment 4 bases; nucleotides outside the gene matches: 9. This CDR3 is 19 amino acids long. Per germline, CDR1 SGDLS and CDR2 YYNGEE. The CDR3 spells CASSVATRTSGGIYNEQFF. The DNA for the CDR3 is TGTGCCAGCAGCGTAGCTACGAGGACTAGCGGGGGGATTTACAATGAGCAGTTCTTC.

The V gene is TRBV5-5, the J gene TRBJ2-7, with 7 nucleotides matching TRBD2. The CDR3 consists of 15 residues. The junction had 11 bases not matched to a gene; V was cut back by 4 bases and J by 4 bases. The V gene's germline CDR1 is SGHKS and CDR2 YYEKEE (reference sequence). CDR3: CASSPRPSGTYEQYF. The CDR3 DNA reads as TGTGCCAGCAGCCCACGACCGAGCGGGACTTACGAGCAGTACTTC.

The chain carries TRBV28 and TRBJ1-5; 8 bases line up with TRBD1. The V segment lost 7 bases and the J segment 4 bases; nucleotides outside the gene matches: 3. This CDR3 is built from 13 residues. Germline CDR1 is MDHEN and CDR2 is SYDVKM. The CDR3 here is CASMDRVNQPQHF. The CDR3 nucleotides read TGTGCCAGCATGGACAGGGTGAATCAGCCCCAGCATTTT.

The chain recombines TRBV6-5 with TRBJ2-5; 11 bases are a match to TRBD1. V was pared by 2 bases and J by 4 bases, with 6 bases of the junction left unmatched. There are 16 residues in the CDR3. The germline gives CDR1 MNHEY, CDR2 SVGAGI. The chain's CDR3 is CASSYGGTGGPETQYF. CDR3 nucleotides: TGTGCCAGCAGTTACGGGGGGACAGGGGGACCAGAGACCCAGTACTTC.

V and J are TRBV28 and TRBJ2-1, with 7 bases matching TRBD2. With 4 bases clipped from V and 3 bases from J, the junction kept 18 bases outside the gene matches. The CDR3 consists of 19 residues. The germline V gene has CDR1 MDHEN and CDR2 SYDVKM. CDR3 region: CASSSNYQTSRNLYNEQFF. DNA for the CDR3: TGTGCCAGCAGTTCCAACTACCAGACTAGCCGAAATCTCTACAATGAGCAGTTCTTC. Variable domain in full (rest from reference TRBV28 and TRBJ2-1): DVKVTQSSRYLVKRTGEKVFLECVQDMDHENMFWYRQDPGLGLRLIYFSYDVKMKEKGDIPEGYSVSREKKERFSLILESASTNQTSMYLCASSSNYQTSRNLYNEQFFGPGTRLTVL.

This clone was counted between two and nine times. The genes are TRBV12-3 or TRBV12-4 and TRBJ1-2; D is unresolved. Trimming cost V 3 bases and J 8 bases, with 10 bases left between them. This CDR3 region has 12 residues. The CDR3 DNA is TGTGCCAGCAGTTTTTTGGTTGGCGGCTACACCTTC. This codes for CASSFLVGGYTF.

The chain has TRBV29-1 and TRBJ1-6, with 8 bases identical to TRBD1. Germline-derived CDR1 and CDR2 are SQVTM and ANQGSEA. J was trimmed by 7 bases and V by 7 bases; bases with no gene match: 18. The CDR3 is made up of 17 amino acids. In DNA, the CDR3 is TGCAGCGCCCCGCCCCGAGGCGACAGGGGCGTGAATTCACCCCTCCACTTT. It is translated as CSAPPRGDRGVNSPLHF. The whole variable domain, filled in from reference TRBV29-1 and TRBJ1-6, reads SAVISQKPSRDICQRGTSLTIQCQVDSQVTMMFWYRQQPGQSLTLIATANQGSEATYESGFVIDKFPISRPNLTFSTLTVSNMSPEDSSIYLCSAPPRGDRGVNSPLHFGNGTRLTVT.

J is TRBJ2-3 and V is TRBV19, with 8 positions matching TRBD1. After removal of 3 bases from V and 3 bases from J, the junction contained 5 bases not matched to a gene. Germline-derived CDR1 and CDR2 are LNHDA and SQIVND (reference sequence). The CDR3 runs 15 residues. The CDR3 spells CASSMDREETDTQYF. The CDR3 nucleotides are TGTGCCAGTAGTATGGACAGGGAAGAAACAGATACGCAGTATTTT.

The V and J genes are TRBV9 and TRBJ2-2; D unresolved. The CDR3 contains 16 residues. The V end was cut by 0 bases, the J end by 0 bases, with 9 bases between. Germline V gene sequence: CDR1 SGDLS, CDR2 YYNGEE. The CDR3 reads CASSVAGKPNTGELFF. As DNA, the CDR3 is TGTGCCAGCAGCGTAGCTGGCAAACCGAACACCGGGGAGCTGTTTTTT.

The J gene is TRBJ2-4, the V gene TRBV5-1; 10 bases agree with TRBD2. The germline V gene has CDR1 SGHRS and CDR2 YFSETQ. Unmatched junction bases numbered 6, after V lost 4 bases and J lost 8 bases. This CDR3 contains 14 residues. CDR3 bases: TGCGCCAGCAGCGCTAGCGGGGGAGGGGACATTCAGTACTTC. Its protein product is CASSASGGGDIQYF.

V and J are TRBV9 and TRBJ2-1; TRBD2 matches 8 bases. The CDR3 length is 15 residues. The V and J ends lost 1 base and 3 bases, in that order; junction bases with no gene match: 3. CDR1 SGDLS and CDR2 YYNGEE come from the germline V gene. This CDR3 reads CASSVSTSGYNEQFF. DNA of the CDR3: TGTGCCAGCAGCGTATCAACTAGCGGCTACAATGAGCAGTTCTTC.

V gene TRBV5-1 combines with J gene TRBJ2-7; no reliable D call. CDR3 length: 13 amino acids. Trimming shortened V by 0 bases and J by 6 bases, and 10 bases separated the two germline ends. Germline CDR1 is SGHRS and CDR2 is YFSETQ. The CDR3, as DNA: TGCGCCAGCAGCTTGGACCCATACTCCGAGCAGTACGTC. Translated: CASSLDPYSEQYV.

The chain combines TRBV9 with TRBJ2-2; 10 bases fit TRBD1. Germline lookup yields CDR1 SGDLS and CDR2 YYNGEE. V lost 0 bases, J lost 2 bases, and 1 base stayed unmatched. This CDR3 is built from 16 residues. The DNA of the CDR3 is TGTGCCAGCAGCGTAGGGACAGGGGGTAACACCGGGGAGCTGTTTTTT. Translation: CASSVGTGGNTGELFF.